The clone carrying this T cell receptor (beta chain) has a handful of counts. Its target is not known. PCR was performed a second time for about 6 to 11 cycles using a sample-barcoded 5' primer and a J-beta primer mix. TCRdb processed the 5' RACE reads anew with MiXCR; each CDR3 protein has one entry. The sample has about 1.6 million distinct CDR3 sequences, 30% to 35% seen once. This entry comes from a study of blood T cells in healthy people across ages. The CDR3 is 19 residues long. Germline CDR1 and CDR2: SNHLY and FYNNEI. Trimming cost V 6 bases and J 1 base; bases outside gene matches: 18. Notes on the study in general: More naive CD4+ cells and higher diversity were found in long-lived than in aged donors.

The clonotype was recovered from a woman in her twenties or thirties in good health. The sequenced sample consisted of blood. V usage is TRBV2 and J usage is TRBJ1-1, with 9 positions matching TRBD1. CDR3 amino acids: CASRAHIIGQGFENTEAFF. CDR3 DNA sequence: TGTGCCAGCAGGGCCCACATCATTGGACAGGGGTTCGAGAACACTGAAGCTTTCTTT. Filled out from reference TRBV2 and TRBJ1-1, the complete variable domain reads EPEVTQTPSHQVTQMGQEVILRCVPISNHLYFYWYRQILGQKVEFLVSFYNNEISEKSEIFDDQFSVERPDGSNFTLKIRSTKLEDSAMYFCASRAHIIGQGFENTEAFFGQGTRLTVV.